The clone carrying this T cell receptor beta chain was counted many times. The data belong to a study of read filtering for tumor transcriptome and immune sequencing. Study-level information: By R-ISS, stages I, II and III held around 8, 16 and 7 patients. Per sample, TCR-region reads ranged about 4.05 to 11 million by IR-seq, roughly 80 to 1273 by RNA-seq.

The library was built from about 400 ng RNA with molecular barcoded adaptors for alpha/delta and beta/gamma chains. TCRdb re-called the reads with MiXCR, one entry per CDR3 protein. The repertoire holds around 30,000 distinct CDR3 sequences, with around a sixth as singletons. From germline, CDR1 is KGHDR and CDR2 SFDVKD. The CDR3 extends over 15 amino acids. The germline V and J ends were trimmed by 4 bases and 1 base, with 11 bases remaining between them. The receptor was isolated from a donor at least 40 years old with multiple myeloma. The chain joins TRBV24-1 to TRBJ2-3, with a weak D call TRBD1 (5 bases). The sample taken for sequencing was a population of CD138-negative cells sorted from bone marrow. The CDR3 here is CATSEQGPGTDTQYF. CDR3 in DNA: TGTGCCACCAGTGAGCAGGGTCCGGGCACAGATACGCAGTATTTT.